This T cell receptor beta chain is from a study of control samples from healthy donors and cancer patients. Trimming pared 0 bases from V and 0 bases from J, leaving 10 bases between. The germline CDR1 and CDR2 sequences are SGDLS and YYNGEE. The length of the CDR3 is 16 residues. Sequencing was performed with immunoSEQ multiplex PCR; in TCRdb, only in-frame clones are kept and a portion is missing. The profile shows some 82,000 clones, about 79% of them singletons. This chain joins TRBV9 and TRBJ1-3; D not resolved. The sequencing sample was made of PBMCs. The receptor was isolated from a man in his sixties with head and neck cancer. The CDR3 protein is CASSVDRHSSGNTIYF. The DNA of the CDR3 is TGTGCCAGCAGCGTAGACAGACACAGCTCTGGAAACACCATATATTTT. Drawing the rest from reference TRBV9 and TRBJ1-3, the complete variable domain is DSGVTQTPKHLITATGQRVTLRCSPRSGDLSVYWYQQSLDQGLQFLIQYYNGEERAKGNILERFSAQQFPDLHSELNLSSLELGDSALYFCASSVDRHSSGNTIYFGEGSWLTVV.